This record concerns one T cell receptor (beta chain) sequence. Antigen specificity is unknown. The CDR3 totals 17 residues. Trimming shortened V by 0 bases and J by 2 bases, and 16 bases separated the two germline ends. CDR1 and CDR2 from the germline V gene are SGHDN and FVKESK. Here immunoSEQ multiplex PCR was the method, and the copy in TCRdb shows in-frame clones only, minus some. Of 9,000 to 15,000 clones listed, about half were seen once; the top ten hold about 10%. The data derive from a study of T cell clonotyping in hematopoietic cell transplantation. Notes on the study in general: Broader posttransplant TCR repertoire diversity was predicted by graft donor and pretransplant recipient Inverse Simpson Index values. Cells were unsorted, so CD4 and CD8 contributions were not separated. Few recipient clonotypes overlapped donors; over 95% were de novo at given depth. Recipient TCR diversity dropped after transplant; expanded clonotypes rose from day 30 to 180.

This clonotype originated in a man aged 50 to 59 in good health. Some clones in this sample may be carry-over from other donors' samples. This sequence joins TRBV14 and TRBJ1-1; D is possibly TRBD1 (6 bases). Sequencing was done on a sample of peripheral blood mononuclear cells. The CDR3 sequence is CASSQDDGGQSNTEAFF. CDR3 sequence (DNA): TGTGCCAGCAGCCAAGATGATGGTGGACAGAGCAACACTGAAGCTTTCTTT.